The 17 T cell receptor beta chains presented below share a single source sample, sequenced in a study of CD8+CD57+ T cells in acquired aplastic anemia. The patients chosen for sequencing had shown expansion of CD8+CD57+ cells (detected by flow cytometry). TCR beta VDJ and CDR3 were profiled, and genomic DNA was the template. TCRdb re-called the reads with MiXCR, one entry per CDR3 protein. Of roughly 280,000 distinct CDR3 sequences in the sample, 56% were seen once. The specimen sequenced was sorted CD4+, CD8+, or CD8+CD57+ T cells (not recorded which) from PBMCs. These receptor sequences come from a human donor with aplastic anemia.

As regards this clonotype: At one of its ends the junction is not consistent with the germline gene, which may arise from a read error. The V gene is TRBV7-9, the J gene TRBJ2-1; 7 bases fit TRBD1. This CDR3 has 15 residues. The germline V gene has CDR1 SEHNR and CDR2 FQNEAQ (reference sequence). This CDR3 reads CASSLRQGPTNGQFF. The CDR3 DNA sequence: TGTGCCAGCAGCTTAAGACAGGGCCCAACCAATGGGCAGTTCTTC.

This clonotype was seen ten or more times. This chain connects TRBV12-3 or TRBV12-4 to TRBJ1-2; tentative D call: TRBD1 (6 bases). V lost 3 bases to trimming and J lost 4 bases, with 12 bases between them. This CDR3 is 14 amino acids long. The CDR3 region is CASSFRGVSYGYTF. The DNA of the CDR3 is TGTGCCAGCAGTTTCAGGGGAGTAAGCTATGGCTACACCTTC.

The chain uses TRBV9 and TRBJ2-5; TRBD2 aligns across 11 bases. V lost 0 bases, J lost 4 bases, and 5 bases stayed unmatched. Germline V gives CDR1 SGDLS, CDR2 YYNGEE. The CDR3 consists of 16 residues. CDR3 amino acids: CASSVATSGRGETQYF. The CDR3 DNA reads TGTGCCAGCAGCGTAGCTACTAGCGGGAGAGGAGAGACCCAGTACTTC.

The chain recombines TRBV5-6 with TRBJ1-1; D is uncertain. CDR1 is SGHDT, CDR2 YYEEEE, per germline. CDR3 length: 14 amino acids. V lost 5 bases to trimming and J lost 0 bases, with 11 bases between them. The CDR3 is CASSRVQLNTEAFF. The CDR3 DNA reads as TGTGCCAGCAGTCGAGTACAATTGAACACTGAAGCTTTCTTT.

The chain uses TRBV10-1 and TRBJ2-3, with a weak D call TRBD1 (6 bases). The CDR3 totals 14 residues. V lost 3 bases to trimming and J lost 0 bases, with 7 bases between them. Germline assignment: CDR1 WNHNN and CDR2 SYGVQD (reference sequence). CDR3 loop: CASSDDRSTDTQYF. CDR3 in DNA: TGCGCCAGCAGTGATGACAGGAGCACAGATACGCAGTATTTT.

This clonotype was counted ten times or more. The chain joins TRBV6-5 to TRBJ2-1; 7 positions agree with TRBD2. CDR1 is MNHEY, CDR2 SVGAGI, per germline. This CDR3 has 15 residues. The junction had 5 bases not matched to a gene; V was cut back by 1 base and J by 5 bases. CDR3 DNA: TGTGCCAGCAGTTACTGGCGGGAGTCCCACAATGAGCAGTTCTTC. The encoded protein is CASSYWRESHNEQFF.

V and J are TRBV5-1 and TRBJ1-2; D gene unclear. The CDR3 is 14 amino acids. Trimming took off 0 bases at V and 2 bases at J, with 8 bases between the two ends. From germline, CDR1 is SGHRS and CDR2 YFSETQ. For the CDR3, the DNA is TGCGCCAGCAGCTTGGCGGGGAGCAACTATGGCTACACCTTC. Protein product: CASSLAGSNYGYTF.

The genes are TRBV4-1 and TRBJ1-2; tentative D call: TRBD1 (5 bases). Germline CDR1 and CDR2: MGHRA and YSYEKL. V gave up 1 base and J gave up 5 bases, with 11 bases separating them. The CDR3 totals 14 residues. The CDR3 coding sequence is TGCGCCAGCAGCCAAGTAGGGGCAAGATATGGCTACACCTTC. Translated, it gives CASSQVGARYGYTF.

The CDR3 sequence is CASSFGTGWNSPLHF. In DNA form, the CDR3 reads TGTGCCAGTAGTTTCGGGACAGGGTGGAATTCACCCCTCCACTTT. The V gene is TRBV19, the J gene TRBJ1-6, with 9 bases lining up with TRBD1. Germline values: CDR1 LNHDA, CDR2 SQIVND (reference sequence). Trimming cost V 5 bases and J 7 bases; bases outside gene matches: 6. CDR3 length: 15 amino acids.

This clonotype was observed at least ten times. V gene TRBV3-1 combines with J gene TRBJ2-7, with D perhaps matching TRBD1 (6 bases). The germline V and J ends were trimmed by 2 bases and 4 bases, with 15 bases remaining between them. CDR3 length equals 15 residues. Germline lookup yields CDR1 LGHDT and CDR2 YNNKEL (reference sequence). CDR3 residues: CASSQTTSGQYEQYF. Here the CDR3 DNA reads TGTGCCAGCAGCCAAACCACCTCCGGACAGTACGAGCAGTACTTC.

This clonotype appeared many times. The J gene is TRBJ2-2, the V gene TRBV6-1, with TRBD2 identical over 9 bases. The CDR3 runs to 15 residues. Germline V lookup: CDR1 MNHNS, CDR2 SASEGT. The V and J ends lost 10 bases and 1 base, in that order; junction bases with no gene match: 7. CDR3: CATTFSGGNTGELFF. The CDR3 DNA follows: TGTGCCACCACCTTTAGCGGGGGGAACACCGGGGAGCTGTTTTTT.

This clonotype was seen a handful of times. This sequence joins TRBV7-2 and TRBJ1-6; 7 bases map to TRBD1. The CDR3 contains 13 residues. V was clipped by 2 bases and J by 16 bases; unmatched bases: 8. Per the germline V gene, CDR1 is SGHTA and CDR2 is FQGNSA. The CDR3: CASSLSLPGQLHF. CDR3 sequence (DNA): TGTGCCAGCAGCTTAAGCCTTCCGGGACAGCTCCACTTT.

This clonotype appeared a few times. This chain connects TRBV5-4 to TRBJ1-6, with D unresolved. Germline values: CDR1 SGHNT, CDR2 YYREEE (reference sequence). The V end lost 3 bases, the J end lost 7 bases, and 8 bases lay between the germline ends. The CDR3 contains 13 residues. The CDR3 reads CASSSTSNSPLHF. The CDR3 bases are TGTGCCAGCAGCTCAACGTCGAATTCACCCCTCCACTTT.

The chain joins TRBV20-1 to TRBJ1-2; D uncertain. This CDR3 spans 14 amino acids. From germline, CDR1 is DFQATT and CDR2 SNEGSKA (reference sequence). Trimming took off 0 bases at V and 4 bases at J, with 12 bases between the two ends. The CDR3 sequence is CSARDFRGSYGYTF. CDR3 DNA sequence: TGCAGTGCTAGAGATTTTCGGGGAAGCTATGGCTACACCTTC.

The chain carries TRBV7-8 and TRBJ2-3, with 10 positions matching TRBD2. Germline V gives CDR1 SGHVS, CDR2 FQNEAQ. The CDR3 sequence is 15 residues long. V lost 5 bases and J lost 3; bases outside the gene matches: 5. CDR3 protein: CASSVIAGGTDTQYF. CDR3 nucleotide sequence: TGTGCCAGCAGCGTAATAGCGGGAGGAACAGATACGCAGTATTTT.

Concerning this clonotype itself: One junction end disagrees with the germline gene, perhaps due to a read error. This chain connects TRBV5-6 to TRBJ2-5; D is undetermined. The germline CDR1 and CDR2 sequences are SGHDT and YYEEEE. The CDR3 spans 16 residues. The CDR3 spells CASSLAGPTFQESQYF. The DNA for the CDR3 is TGTGCCAGCAGCTTGGCGGGCCCTACCTTCCAAGAGTCCCAGTACTTC.

The CDR3 loop reads CASTDSSATNEKLFF. Written as DNA, the CDR3 is TGTGCCAGCACCGACAGCTCCGCAACTAATGAAAAACTGTTTTTT. V and J are TRBV2 and TRBJ1-4, with TRBD1 as a possible D gene (5 bases). The V gene's germline CDR1 is SNHLY and CDR2 FYNNEI. The ends were cut back, 7 bases at V and 0 bases at J, with 12 bases in the middle. This CDR3 comprises 15 residues.